The 23 T cell receptor beta chains below were found in one sample sequenced in a study of PD-L1 blockade in urothelial cancer. Assay: immunoSEQ multiplex PCR; the TCRdb copy retains only in-frame clones and omits some. The table lists about 84,000 clones, over 90% of them singletons. Specimen: PBMCs, collected around atezolizumab (anti-PD-L1) treatment. These receptors came from a man in his 60s with urothelial cancer.

As DNA, the CDR3 is TGCGCCAGCAGCCCCGGGACACAAAATCAGCCCCAGCATTTT. Translated, it gives CASSPGTQNQPQHF. The V call is TRBV5-1, the J call TRBJ1-5; tentative D call: TRBD1 (6 bases). The V and J ends lost 4 bases and 4 bases respectively, with 12 bases between them. The CDR3 is 14 amino acids. Germline V CDR1 and CDR2: SGHRS, YFSETQ.

The V gene is TRBV7-3, the J gene TRBJ2-2; maybe TRBD1 (5 bases). Trimming took off 3 bases at V and 5 bases at J, with 13 bases between the two ends. CDR1 is SGHTA and CDR2 is FQGTGA in the germline V gene. The CDR3 contains 15 residues. As DNA, the CDR3 is TGTGCCAGCAGCTTGAGGCAGGGAAGGACCGGGGAGCTGTTTTTT. Amino acid sequence: CASSLRQGRTGELFF. The full variable domain, completed using reference TRBV7-3 and TRBJ2-2, is GAGVSQTPSNKVTEKGKYVELRCDPISGHTALYWYRQSLGQGPEFLIYFQGTGAADDSGLPNDRFFAVRPEGSVSTLKIQRTERGDSAVYLCASSLRQGRTGELFFGEGSRLTVL.

This clone was found once. J is TRBJ2-1 and V is TRBV28; 13 nucleotides line up with TRBD2. Germline trimming cut 4 bases from V and 7 bases from J; bases unmatched to any gene: 19. The CDR3 covers 20 residues. Germline V lookup: CDR1 MDHEN, CDR2 SYDVKM. CDR3 nucleotide sequence: TGTGCCAGCAGTTCCCCACCGGGACTAGCGGGACCGGAAAGGATGAATGAGCAGTTCTTC. This gives the protein CASSSPPGLAGPERMNEQFF.

This chain links TRBV6-1 with TRBJ2-1; TRBD2 is a possible D gene (6 bases). Germline V gene data show CDR1 as MNHNS and CDR2 as SASEGT. V was clipped by 1 base and J by 9 bases, with 13 bases between them. The CDR3 extends over 14 amino acids. CDR3 bases: TGTGCCAGCAGTGAAGGTCCTGGGGAGGTTGAGCAGTTCTTC. This encodes CASSEGPGEVEQFF.

The gene calls are TRBV5-6 and TRBJ2-1, with 12 bases aligning to TRBD2. Germline V gene data show CDR1 as SGHDT and CDR2 as YYEEEE. This CDR3 spans 15 amino acids. V was pared by 5 bases and J by 4 bases, with 4 bases of the junction left unmatched. The DNA of the CDR3 is TGTGCCAGCAGGGTGACTAGCGGGGGATACAATGAGCAGTTCTTC. As protein: CASRVTSGGYNEQFF.

The chain links TRBV6-5 to TRBJ1-2; 8 positions agree with TRBD1. The V gene end was trimmed by 5 bases and the J gene end by 4 bases; junction bases not matched to a gene: 9. From germline, CDR1 is MNHEY and CDR2 SVGAGI. The length of the CDR3 is 15 residues. CDR3 nucleotide sequence: TGTGCCAGCAGTCTCGGACAGGGAGATTCCTATGGCTACACCTTC. The encoded protein is CASSLGQGDSYGYTF.

The rearrangement links TRBV7-9 to TRBJ2-6; no reliable D call. CDR1 is SEHNR, CDR2 FQNEAQ, per germline (reference sequence). V lost 2 bases to trimming and J lost 4 bases, with 6 bases between them. This CDR3 comprises 14 residues. CDR3 region: CASSLLRGANVLTF. For the CDR3, the DNA is TGTGCCAGCAGCTTACTTCGGGGGGCCAACGTCCTGACTTTC.

The CDR3 coding sequence is TGCGCCAGCAGCCAAGAAGGGGGACAGGTCAATCAGCCCCAGCATTTT. This translates into CASSQEGGQVNQPQHF. The genes are TRBV4-1 and TRBJ1-5; 8 nucleotides align to TRBD1. V lost 0 bases to trimming and J lost 3 bases; unmatched junction nucleotides: 4. The CDR3 runs to 16 residues. Germline V gene data show CDR1 as MGHRA and CDR2 as YSYEKL.

This chain connects TRBV5-4 to TRBJ2-7; TRBD2 matches at 7 bases. J lost 3 bases, V lost 4 bases, and 10 bases had no gene match. CDR3 length: 15 amino acids. The germline CDR1 and CDR2 sequences are SGHNT and YYREEE (reference sequence). CDR3 bases: TGTGCCAGCAGCGTGGGGGAGGGGCAGAGCTACGAGCAGTACTTC. This encodes CASSVGEGQSYEQYF. The complete variable domain, with remaining parts taken from reference TRBV5-4 and TRBJ2-7, reads ETGVTQSPTHLIKTRGQQVTLRCSSQSGHNTVSWYQQALGQGPQFIFQYYREEENGRGNFPPRFSGLQFPNYSSELNVNALELDDSALYLCASSVGEGQSYEQYFGPGTRLTVT.

This clone has a single count. The genes are TRBV6-1 and TRBJ2-3, with 7 nucleotides matching TRBD1. This CDR3 region has 14 residues. Germline assignment: CDR1 MNHNS and CDR2 SASEGT. V lost 7 bases, J lost 4 bases, and 8 bases stayed unmatched. Written as DNA, the CDR3 is TGTGCCAGCAAACGGGACAGCCTATCAGATACGCAGTATTTT. Translated, it gives CASKRDSLSDTQYF.

The chain couples TRBV5-1 to TRBJ2-3, with 14 bases fitting TRBD2. The CDR3 spans 15 residues. Germline V gene data show CDR1 as SGHRS and CDR2 as YFSETQ. Trimming took 9 bases from V and 4 from J; bases not matched to a gene: 7. The CDR3 region has the DNA TGCGCCACCCAGACTAGCGGGAGGGCGGCAGATACGCAGTATTTT. It is translated as CATQTSGRAADTQYF.

The rearrangement uses TRBV5-4 and TRBJ1-2; no clear D gene. Per germline, CDR1 SGHNT and CDR2 YYREEE (reference sequence). There are 15 residues in the CDR3. V lost 0 bases and J 0 bases, leaving 9 bases between the germline ends. CDR3 nucleotide sequence: TGTGCCAGCAGCTTGGCCCGAGATTCTAACTATGGCTACACCTTC. It encodes CASSLARDSNYGYTF.

The chain carries TRBV6-6 and TRBJ2-5; 8 positions agree with TRBD1. The CDR3 is made up of 15 amino acids. Germline CDR1 is MNHNY and CDR2 is SVGAGI (reference sequence). J was trimmed by 2 bases and V by 4 bases; bases with no gene match: 6. This CDR3 reads CASSFQGARQETQYF. CDR3 DNA sequence: TGTGCCAGCAGTTTCCAGGGGGCGCGGCAAGAGACCCAGTACTTC.

This chain joins TRBV9 and TRBJ1-1; D perhaps matches TRBD1 (6 bases). Trimming took off 7 bases at V and 0 bases at J, with 19 bases between the two ends. The germline gives CDR1 SGDLS, CDR2 YYNGEE. The CDR3 covers 16 residues. CDR3 DNA: TGTGCCAGCGGCCTAGGGGGGGGCGTCCTGAACACTGAAGCTTTCTTT. Its protein product is CASGLGGGVLNTEAFF.

This chain uses TRBV7-2 with TRBJ2-5; D gene ambiguous. V was clipped by 1 base and J by 11 bases, with 14 bases between them. From germline, CDR1 is SGHTA and CDR2 FQGNSA. This CDR3 comprises 13 residues. The CDR3 sequence: CASSLESRRQQYF. The CDR3 nucleotides read TGTGCCAGCAGCTTAGAATCCCGGCGGCAGCAGTACTTC.

The genes are TRBV9 and TRBJ2-3; 8 bases are shared with TRBD1. The V segment lost 5 bases and the J segment 0 bases; nucleotides outside the gene matches: 8. The CDR3 is 16 residues long. Looked up from germline, CDR1 is SGDLS and CDR2 is YYNGEE. CDR3 loop: CASSPHGDRSTDTQYF. The CDR3 region has the DNA TGTGCCAGCAGTCCCCACGGGGACAGGAGCACAGATACGCAGTATTTT.

The CDR3 loop reads CSVEDPGFYNEQFF. The DNA of the CDR3 is TGCAGCGTTGAAGATCCGGGGTTCTACAATGAGCAGTTCTTC. The chain combines TRBV29-1 with TRBJ2-1; D may be TRBD2 (5 bases). Deletions cut 0 bases from V and 3 bases from J, with 9 bases between. CDR1 is SQVTM, CDR2 ANQGSEA, per germline. The CDR3 consists of 14 residues.

This sequence joins TRBV7-2 and TRBJ2-7; 10 positions match TRBD1. CDR1 is SGHTA, CDR2 FQGNSA, per germline. Trimming removed 5 bases from V and 6 bases from J; junction bases left unmatched: 10. The CDR3 extends over 15 amino acids. CDR3 protein: CASSPGGTGAIEQYF. The CDR3 DNA follows: TGTGCCAGCAGCCCCGGGGGGACAGGGGCAATCGAGCAGTACTTC.

This clone was observed a single time. The chain has TRBV6-1 and TRBJ1-3; possibly TRBD1 for D (5 bases). The germline CDR1 and CDR2 sequences are MNHNS and SASEGT. V shed 2 bases and J shed 0 bases, with 14 bases lying between them. The CDR3 spans 17 residues. This chain's CDR3 is CASSEMSDSISGNTIYF. In DNA form, the CDR3 reads TGTGCCAGCAGTGAAATGTCAGACAGCATCTCTGGAAACACCATATATTTT.

The chain joins TRBV6-1 to TRBJ2-5; tentative D call: TRBD1 (6 bases). Trimming removed 3 bases from V and 0 bases from J, with 11 bases in between. The CDR3 is made up of 15 amino acids. Germline CDR1 and CDR2: MNHNS and SASEGT. The CDR3 sequence: CASSDRTVDQETQYF. The CDR3 DNA sequence: TGTGCCAGCAGTGATAGGACAGTGGACCAAGAGACCCAGTACTTC.

This sequence joins TRBV5-4 and TRBJ2-1; TRBD2 matches 8 bases. Germline V gene sequence: CDR1 SGHNT, CDR2 YYREEE (reference sequence). The CDR3 is 16 amino acids. The V gene end was trimmed by 0 bases and the J gene end by 1 base; junction bases not matched to a gene: 3. This chain's CDR3 is CASSLEGGRSYNEQFF. The CDR3 nucleotides are TGTGCCAGCAGCTTGGAGGGCGGGAGGTCCTACAATGAGCAGTTCTTC. The complete variable domain, with remaining parts taken from reference TRBV5-4 and TRBJ2-1, reads ETGVTQSPTHLIKTRGQQVTLRCSSQSGHNTVSWYQQALGQGPQFIFQYYREEENGRGNFPPRFSGLQFPNYSSELNVNALELDDSALYLCASSLEGGRSYNEQFFGPGTRLTVL.

V usage is TRBV27 and J usage is TRBJ2-5; TRBD2 is a possible D gene (6 bases). The V gene lost 7 bases and the J gene lost 0 bases, with 18 bases spanning the gap. This CDR3 is 16 amino acids long. Germline lookup yields CDR1 MNHEY and CDR2 SMNVEV (reference sequence). The CDR3 DNA sequence: TGTGCCAGCACCACTCGAGGAGGGACGAACCAAGAGACCCAGTACTTC. Its protein is CASTTRGGTNQETQYF.

The chain links TRBV6-5 to TRBJ2-7; TRBD1 matches 10 bases. Germline CDR1 reads MNHEY; CDR2 reads SVGAGI. V dropped 4 bases and J dropped 3; count of bases not matched to a gene: 6. The CDR3 length is 15 residues. CDR3 amino acids: CASSSTGTGDYEQYF. CDR3 coding DNA: TGTGCCAGCAGTTCTACCGGGACAGGGGACTACGAGCAGTACTTC.